Only a few counts were recorded for the clone carrying this T cell receptor beta chain. As yet, its antigen is unknown. These data originate in a study of T cells in Graves' hyperthyroidism and ophthalmopathy. Ophthalmopathy patients had moderate-to-severe active disease, CAS ≥3, NOSPECS ≥4, and disease duration under 3 months. Diagnosis rested on symptoms, serum thyroxine and TRAb, thyroid ultrasound, and orbital computed tomography. PBMCs were obtained from about 10 ml fresh peripheral blood. The CDR3 consists of 14 residues. Germline V CDR1 and CDR2: SNHLY, FYNNEI. Trimming stripped 8 bases from V and 6 bases from J, with 20 bases between. It was RNA transcripts that yielded the amplified TCR beta CDR3 regions. A first-round RT-PCR of the TCR CDR3 used the HTBI primer set. TCRdb reprocessed the multiplex PCR reads via MiXCR and lists one record per CDR3 protein. The data contain hundreds of thousands of distinct CDR3 sequences, roughly 13% of them singletons.

Broader study findings: Onset of ophthalmopathy came a median 6.5 months after the model predicted it.

The sample consisted of blood. This clonotype was obtained from a man aged 45 to 65 with Graves' ophthalmopathy. The chain has TRBV2 and TRBJ2-7; possible D gene TRBD1, 7 bases. For the CDR3, the DNA is TGTGCCAGCCAGGCTGGGGGGACAGACTCCGAGCAGTACTTC. It codes for CASQAGGTDSEQYF.